This TCR beta chain was recovered during a study of monozygotic twins with cystic fibrosis. Study observations and caveats: J usage was most co-twin-similar in 8 of 16 pairs, V in 13.

Some clones are missing from TCRdb's copy, which holds only in-frame ones; the method was immunoSEQ multiplex PCR. The sample lists 22,000 or so clones; about 87% were seen once. The CDR3 spans 16 residues. The V gene's germline CDR1 is SNHLY and CDR2 FYNNEI. Trimming shortened V by 2 bases and J by 3 bases, and 11 bases separated the two germline ends. On this clone itself: Its specificity is not known.

The chain links TRBV2 to TRBJ1-6, with D possibly TRBD1 on 5 matching bases. This TCR came from a woman in her twenties or thirties with cystic fibrosis. Specimen: blood. The CDR3 loop reads CASSERRGLYNSPLHF. CDR3 in DNA: TGTGCCAGCAGTGAACGAAGGGGCCTCTATAATTCACCCCTCCACTTT.